This TCR beta chain was sequenced for a study of a mutant IDH1 vaccine in newly diagnosed glioma. With regard to this clone: No antigen is known for it.

Documented time point: week 23, last vaccination. Vaccination used 300 ug of mutant IDH1 20-mer peptide per dose, with topical imiquimod. TCRdb's copy holds only in-frame clones and misses some; the assay was immunoSEQ multiplex PCR. The data contain about 56,000 clones, around 86% of them singletons. Trimming shortened V by 6 bases and J by 0 bases, and 19 bases separated the two germline ends. CDR1 is PRHDT and CDR2 is FYEKMQ in the germline V gene (reference sequence). The CDR3 has 17 amino acids. The sample in question was PBMCs, obtained from a glioma patient whose treatment included an IDH1 peptide vaccine. The sequence was obtained from a man aged 40-49 years with glioma. V is TRBV13 and J is TRBJ2-3; a weak D match, TRBD2 (5 bases). In nucleotides, the CDR3 is TGTGCCAGCAGTCAATTTCAGGCGGGCACTAGCACAGATACGCAGTATTTT. Residues: CASSQFQAGTSTDTQYF.